This T cell receptor (beta chain) appears in the sequencing data of a study of response to subunit inactivated influenza vaccine. Study-level results: Few additional T cells are recruited per seasonal influenza vaccination, authors suggested.

Regarding this clonotype: Its target is not known.

Each CDR3 protein is one row after TCRdb ran MiXCR on the RT-PCR reads. This repertoire shows about 190,000 distinct CDR3 sequences, 13% to 15% found once; its top ten account for about 26%. This sequence originates from a man in his forties or fifties who received an inactivated influenza vaccine. The source was CD8+ T cells sorted from PBMCs, collected more than 4 days after vaccination.

The CDR3, as DNA: TGTGCCTGGAGTGAGACCATTACCCTTGAAGCTTTCTTT. Protein: CAWSETITLEAFF. V usage is TRBV30 and J usage is TRBJ1-1, with D uncertain. Germline CDR1 reads GTSNPN; CDR2 reads SVGIG (reference sequence). Trimming took 1 base from V and 7 from J, leaving 13 bases between them. The CDR3 sequence is 13 residues long.